The 32 T cell receptor beta chains below all came from one sample that was sequenced in a study of blood T cell repertoires in COVID-19. Assay: immunoSEQ multiplex PCR; the TCRdb copy retains only in-frame clones and omits some. The data show fewer than 350,000 clones, with 85% seen just once and 2% to 3% held by the top ten. Sequencing input: PBMCs or T cells enriched from blood (not recorded which). Receptors originate from a woman aged 45 to 65 who had recovered from COVID-19.

This chain uses TRBV5-4 with TRBJ1-6, with D possibly TRBD1 on 5 matching bases. In germline, CDR1 is SGHNT, CDR2 YYREEE (reference sequence). CDR3 length: 14 residues. Trimming cost V 4 bases and J 9 bases, with 14 bases left between them. CDR3 DNA: TGTGCCAGCAGCACCGACAGCCCCACTTCACCCCTCCACTTT. Translating gives CASSTDSPTSPLHF.

The V gene is TRBV24-1, the J gene TRBJ2-1; 9 bases line up with TRBD1. V shed 4 bases and J 4 bases; nucleotides not matched to a gene: 10. From germline, CDR1 is KGHDR and CDR2 SFDVKD. This CDR3 has 17 residues. The CDR3 sequence is CATSDPSYGTGYNEQFF. In DNA form, the CDR3 reads TGTGCCACCAGTGACCCCTCGTACGGGACAGGGTACAATGAGCAGTTCTTC.

The CDR3 here is CASSAVSSYEQYF. The CDR3 nucleotides read TGTGCCAGCAGTGCTGTTAGCTCCTACGAGCAGTACTTC. This rearrangement joins TRBV25-1 to TRBJ2-7; D gene ambiguous. Trimming took 4 bases from V and 0 from J, leaving 7 bases between them. This CDR3 region has 13 residues. Germline V gene data show CDR1 as MGHDK and CDR2 as SYGVNS.

The V call is TRBV30, the J call TRBJ2-1; weak D call: TRBD2 (5 bases). Trimming removed 0 bases at V and 11 bases at J, with 11 bases between. The germline V gene has CDR1 GTSNPN and CDR2 SVGIG (reference sequence). CDR3 length: 12 residues. CDR3 sequence (DNA): TGTGCCTGGAGTGTATTAGCGTTTCAGCAGTTCTTC. It specifies CAWSVLAFQQFF.

This chain uses TRBV5-1 with TRBJ2-3; D gene uncertain. CDR1 and CDR2 (germline): SGHRS, YFSETQ. The CDR3 loop spans 13 amino acids. The ends were cut back, 0 bases at V and 6 bases at J, with 8 bases in the middle. CDR3 amino acids: CASSLGAPDTQYF. The CDR3 DNA reads TGCGCCAGCAGCTTGGGGGCTCCGGATACGCAGTATTTT.

The chain has TRBV11-2 and TRBJ1-1; 12 bases agree with TRBD1. Trimming at V came to 1 base and at J to 11 bases, leaving 8 bases not matched to a gene. This CDR3 has 15 amino acids. Looked up from germline, CDR1 is SGHAT and CDR2 is FQNNGV. The CDR3: CASSLAGTGGWGAFF. In nucleotides, the CDR3 is TGTGCCAGCAGCTTAGCGGGGACAGGGGGCTGGGGGGCTTTCTTT.

In this sample, this clone turned up a few times. The rearrangement uses TRBV5-1 and TRBJ1-2; 8 nucleotides align to TRBD1. The CDR3 is 13 amino acids. Germline V lookup: CDR1 SGHRS, CDR2 YFSETQ. J lost 3 bases, V lost 4 bases, and 2 bases had no gene match. The CDR3 reads CASSVDRDYGYTF. DNA for the CDR3: TGCGCCAGCAGCGTGGACAGGGACTATGGCTACACCTTC.

The chain links TRBV5-1 to TRBJ2-3, with D maybe TRBD1 (5 bases). CDR3 length: 13 residues. Germline CDR1 is SGHRS and CDR2 is YFSETQ. Trimming took off 4 bases at V and 8 bases at J, with 14 bases between the two ends. As DNA, the CDR3 is TGCGCCAGCAGCGAGTACCTTAGGGGTACGCAGTATTTT. It encodes CASSEYLRGTQYF. The full variable domain, in which reference TRBV5-1 and TRBJ2-3 provide the parts outside the CDR3, is KAGVTQTPRYLIKTRGQQVTLSCSPISGHRSVSWYQQTPGQGLQFLFEYFSETQRNKGNFPGRFSGRQFSNSRSEMNVSTLELGDSALYLCASSEYLRGTQYFGPGTRLTVL.

This clone has only one observation. This chain joins TRBV6-1 and TRBJ2-1; D possibly corresponds to TRBD2 (5 bases). Germline V CDR1 and CDR2: MNHNS, SASEGT. The CDR3 spans 13 residues. Trimming removed 3 bases from V and 10 bases from J, with 13 bases in between. CDR3 sequence (DNA): TGTGCCAGCAGTGATACCGGGAAATACGAGCAGTTCTTC. This sequence encodes CASSDTGKYEQFF.

This clone has only one observation. This sequence joins TRBV11-2 and TRBJ2-1; TRBD2 matches at 15 bases. V lost 5 bases and J lost 0; bases outside the gene matches: 5. Germline V gene lookup returns CDR1 SGHAT and CDR2 FQNNGV. This CDR3 region has 18 residues. Written as DNA, the CDR3 is TGTGCCAGCAGCCTGGGACTAGCGGGGGGTCTCTCCTACAATGAGCAGTTCTTC. It specifies CASSLGLAGGLSYNEQFF.

Written as DNA, the CDR3 is TGTGCCAGCAGCCAAGATGATTTAATAGCGGGAGGACCTTTCGGGGAGCTGTTTTTT. As protein: CASSQDDLIAGGPFGELFF. This chain links TRBV3-1 (or the pseudogene TRBV3-2) with TRBJ2-2; 10 positions match TRBD2. This CDR3 has 19 amino acids. Germline V gives CDR1 LGHDT, CDR2 YNNKEL (reference sequence). V lost 0 bases, J lost 7 bases, and 14 bases stayed unmatched.

This clone turned up a few times. V gene TRBV9 combines with J gene TRBJ2-3; D call uncertain. Germline V lookup: CDR1 SGDLS, CDR2 YYNGEE. The length of the CDR3 is 12 residues. The V end lost 4 bases, the J end lost 6 bases, and 9 bases lay between the germline ends. CDR3 loop: CASSPIVDTQYF. CDR3 in DNA: TGTGCCAGCAGCCCCATAGTGGATACGCAGTATTTT.

This clone has just one count. The rearrangement uses TRBV27 and TRBJ1-1; the D gene is possibly TRBD1 (6 bases). Trimming cost V 5 bases and J 8 bases, with 21 bases left between them. The germline CDR1 and CDR2 sequences are MNHEY and SMNVEV (reference sequence). The CDR3 loop spans 15 amino acids. The CDR3 nucleotides are TGTGCCAGCAGTCCCTCGCCACGGGACATCGAAGAAGCTTTCTTT. Its translation: CASSPSPRDIEEAFF.

The chain couples TRBV15 to TRBJ2-5, with D tentatively TRBD1 (5 bases). This CDR3 spans 14 amino acids. The germline V and J ends were trimmed by 0 bases and 7 bases, with 12 bases remaining between them. Per germline, CDR1 LNHNV and CDR2 YYDKDF (reference sequence). The CDR3 loop is CATSREAGWGTQYF. The DNA for the CDR3 is TGTGCCACCAGCAGAGAAGCAGGGTGGGGGACCCAGTACTTC. Full variable domain (rest looked up from reference TRBV15 and TRBJ2-5): DAMVIQNPRYQVTQFGKPVTLSCSQTLNHNVMYWYQQKSSQAPKLLFHYYDKDFNNEADTPDNFQSRRPNTSFCFLDIRSPGLGDTAMYLCATSREAGWGTQYFGPGTRLLVL.

A note on this clone: Other nucleotide sequences from this sample produce the same CDR3. This chain joins TRBV7-2 and TRBJ1-1; TRBD1 agrees at 8 bases. The CDR3 consists of 14 residues. Germline CDR1 reads SGHTA; CDR2 reads FQGNSA. With V trimmed by 2 bases and J by 1 base, 0 bases remained unmatched. The CDR3 here is CASSLQGANTEAFF. The CDR3 bases are TGTGCCAGCAGCTTACAGGGGGCGAACACTGAAGCTTTCTTT.

This CDR3 reads CASLLHPGGTDTQYF. Here the CDR3 DNA reads TGTGCCAGCCTACTACACCCAGGGGGCACAGATACGCAGTATTTT. The chain joins TRBV18 to TRBJ2-3, with D perhaps matching TRBD1 (6 bases). The CDR3 has 15 amino acids. Germline V CDR1 and CDR2: KGHSH, LQKENI. The V and J ends lost 8 bases and 1 base respectively, with 16 bases between them.

V is TRBV7-9 and J is TRBJ2-7; no reliable D call. The V gene lost 4 bases and the J gene lost 3 bases, with 4 bases spanning the gap. The CDR3 consists of 11 residues. Looked up from germline, CDR1 is SEHNR and CDR2 is FQNEAQ (reference sequence). The CDR3 region has the DNA TGTGCCAGCAGCTCCCTCTACGAGCAGTACTTC. It yields the protein CASSSLYEQYF.

The V gene is TRBV5-1, the J gene TRBJ1-5; D might be TRBD1 (5 bases). Germline CDR1 SGHRS, CDR2 YFSETQ. The V gene lost 4 bases and the J gene lost 6 bases, with 11 bases spanning the gap. The CDR3 runs to 13 residues. This chain's CDR3 is CASSPLRGQPQHF. The CDR3 coding sequence is TGCGCCAGCAGCCCTCTAAGGGGTCAGCCCCAGCATTTT. Looking up the rest from reference TRBV5-1 and TRBJ1-5 gives the full variable domain: KAGVTQTPRYLIKTRGQQVTLSCSPISGHRSVSWYQQTPGQGLQFLFEYFSETQRNKGNFPGRFSGRQFSNSRSEMNVSTLELGDSALYLCASSPLRGQPQHFGDGTRLSIL.

V gene TRBV15 combines with J gene TRBJ1-1; D not certain. Germline V lookup: CDR1 LNHNV, CDR2 YYDKDF (reference sequence). The CDR3 loop spans 15 amino acids. V lost 0 bases and J lost 10, with 18 bases in between. CDR3: CATSRDRAAGGRAFF. DNA of the CDR3: TGTGCCACCAGCAGAGATAGAGCGGCTGGTGGAAGAGCTTTCTTT.

The V call is TRBV28, the J call TRBJ1-5, with D tentatively TRBD1 (6 bases). This CDR3 comprises 14 residues. The V gene's germline CDR1 is MDHEN and CDR2 SYDVKM. Trimming left V 6 bases short and J 5 bases short, with 14 bases between. CDR3: CASRPGQTHQPQHF. DNA of the CDR3: TGTGCCAGCAGGCCCGGACAGACCCATCAGCCCCAGCATTTT.

The chain combines TRBV7-2 with TRBJ1-6; tentatively, D is TRBD1 (6 bases). Germline V gene sequence: CDR1 SGHTA, CDR2 FQGNSA. Trimming cost V 1 base and J 7 bases, with 11 bases left between them. The CDR3 runs 15 residues. This CDR3 is CASSLVGGQNSPLHF. CDR3 coding DNA: TGTGCCAGCAGCTTAGTCGGGGGGCAGAATTCACCCCTCCACTTT.

The V and J genes are TRBV7-7 and TRBJ2-5; D ambiguous. Germline CDR1 reads SSHAT; CDR2 reads FNYEAQ (reference sequence). This CDR3 is built from 13 residues. The ends were cut back, 5 bases at V and 2 bases at J, with 9 bases in the middle. Written as DNA, the CDR3 is TGTGCCAGCAGCCAGGCTCCTCAAGAGACCCAGTACTTC. Protein: CASSQAPQETQYF.

The J gene is TRBJ1-2, the V gene TRBV12-3 or TRBV12-4; D is unresolved. The V and J ends lost 3 bases and 8 bases respectively, with 10 bases between them. This CDR3 comprises 12 residues. CDR3 protein: CASSFIQWGYTF. CDR3 coding DNA: TGTGCCAGCAGTTTTATACAGTGGGGCTACACCTTC.

DNA for the CDR3: TGTGCCAGCAGCCGAACAGGGCGCTCTACAGATACGCAGTATTTT. It translates to CASSRTGRSTDTQYF. This sequence joins TRBV11-1 and TRBJ2-3; D is perhaps TRBD1 (6 bases). The germline V gene encodes CDR1 SGHAT and CDR2 FQDESV (reference sequence). Trimming cost V 5 bases and J 3 bases, with 15 bases left between them. CDR3 length: 15 residues.

The chain links TRBV20-1 to TRBJ1-5, with a possible D match to TRBD1 (5 bases). V was shortened by 3 bases and J by 1 base, with 13 bases between the two germline ends. Germline values: CDR1 DFQATT, CDR2 SNEGSKA (reference sequence). The CDR3 sequence is 15 residues long. CDR3 nucleotide sequence: TGCAGTGCTAGTGACAGTGACTTCAGCAATCAGCCCCAGCATTTT. This translates into CSASDSDFSNQPQHF.

The sample holds one count of this clone. The V gene is TRBV11-3, the J gene TRBJ2-2, with 9 nucleotides matching TRBD1. V trimming: 1 base; J trimming: 6 bases; junction bases outside the gene matches: 9. CDR1 is SGHNT, CDR2 YENEEA, per germline. This CDR3 has 17 amino acids. The chain's CDR3 is CASSLASGQGRSGELFF. DNA of the CDR3: TGTGCCAGCAGCTTAGCTTCGGGACAGGGTCGTTCCGGGGAGCTGTTTTTT. The full variable domain, rest sourced from reference TRBV11-3 and TRBJ2-2, is EAGVVQSPRYKIIEKKQPVAFWCNPISGHNTLYWYLQNLGQGPELLIRYENEEAVDDSQLPKDRFSAERLKGVDSTLKIQPAELGDSAVYLCASSLASGQGRSGELFFGEGSRLTVL.

Worth noting for this clone: A read error may explain this, as a much larger clone is one base away. The chain has TRBV5-4 and TRBJ1-1, with 7 bases matching TRBD1. This CDR3 spans 13 amino acids. Trimming took 3 bases from V and 2 from J; bases not matched to a gene: 1. Germline-derived CDR1 and CDR2 are SGHNT and YYREEE (reference sequence). CDR3 DNA: TGTGCCAGCAGCTGGGACAGAAACACTGAAGCTTTCTTT. Protein: CASSWDRNTEAFF.

This chain joins TRBV25-1 and TRBJ2-2, with 8 nucleotides matching TRBD1. With 5 bases clipped from V and 6 bases from J, the junction kept 5 bases outside the gene matches. CDR1 MGHDK and CDR2 SYGVNS come from the germline V gene. The CDR3 spans 14 residues. The CDR3 region has the DNA TGTGCCAGCAGTAAGAGACAGGGGTCCGGGGAGCTGTTTTTT. Translation gives CASSKRQGSGELFF.

The chain couples TRBV5-5 to TRBJ2-7; 7 bases match TRBD1. Germline-derived CDR1 and CDR2 are SGHKS and YYEKEE (reference sequence). The CDR3 spans 13 residues. Unmatched junction bases numbered 7, after V lost 4 bases and J lost 6 bases. CDR3 bases: TGTGCCAGCAGCCCCCCGGACAGGATCGAGCAGTACTTC. Its translation: CASSPPDRIEQYF.

The chain has TRBV7-2 and TRBJ2-7; 7 nucleotides line up with TRBD1. The CDR3 contains 13 residues. Germline V gene sequence: CDR1 SGHTA, CDR2 FQGNSA. With V trimmed by 6 bases and J by 3 bases, 5 bases remained unmatched. Here the CDR3 DNA reads TGTGCCAGCAGTAGGGACAGCGGCTACGAGCAGTACTTC. It is translated as CASSRDSGYEQYF.

The J gene is TRBJ2-7, the V gene TRBV7-6, with TRBD1 identical over 10 bases. In germline, CDR1 is SGHVS, CDR2 FNYEAQ. With V trimmed by 1 base and J by 4 bases, 13 bases remained unmatched. The CDR3 is made up of 18 amino acids. Here the CDR3 DNA reads TGTGCCAGCAGCTTAGTTGCGCCCCGGGACAGGGGACAGTACGAGCAGTACTTC. Protein: CASSLVAPRDRGQYEQYF. Supplemented by reference TRBV7-6 and TRBJ2-7, the full variable domain reads GAGVSQSPRYKVTKRGQDVALRCDPISGHVSLYWYRQALGQGPEFLTYFNYEAQQDKSGLPNDRFSAERPEGSISTLTIQRTEQRDSAMYRCASSLVAPRDRGQYEQYFGPGTRLTVT.

J is TRBJ2-1 and V is TRBV10-3, with 9 bases matching TRBD2. The germline CDR1 and CDR2 sequences are ENHRY and SYGVKD. The trim removed 0 bases at V and 8 bases at J, leaving 5 bases unmatched. The CDR3 covers 15 residues. CDR3 in amino acids: CAISESASGMDEQFF. CDR3 coding DNA: TGTGCCATCAGTGAGTCGGCTAGCGGGATGGATGAGCAGTTCTTC.